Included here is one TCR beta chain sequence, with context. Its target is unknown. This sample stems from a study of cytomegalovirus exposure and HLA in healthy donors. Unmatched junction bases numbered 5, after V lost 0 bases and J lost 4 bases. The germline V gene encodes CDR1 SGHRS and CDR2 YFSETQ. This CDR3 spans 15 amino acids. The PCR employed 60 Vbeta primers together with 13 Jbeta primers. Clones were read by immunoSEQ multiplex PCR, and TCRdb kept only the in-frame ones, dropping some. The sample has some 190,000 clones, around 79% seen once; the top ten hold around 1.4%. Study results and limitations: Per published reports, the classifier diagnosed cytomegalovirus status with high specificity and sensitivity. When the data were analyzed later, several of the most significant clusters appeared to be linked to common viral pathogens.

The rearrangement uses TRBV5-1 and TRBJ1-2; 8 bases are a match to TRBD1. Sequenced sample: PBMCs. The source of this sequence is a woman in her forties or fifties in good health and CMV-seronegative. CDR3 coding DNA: TGCGCCAGCAGCTTGGGAGGGGGACAGGCCTATGGCTACACCTTC. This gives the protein CASSLGGGQAYGYTF.